What follows are 10 T cell receptor beta chains derived from one specimen sequenced in a study of graft-versus-host responses after intestinal transplantation. Here immunoSEQ multiplex PCR was the method, and the copy in TCRdb shows in-frame clones only, minus some. This repertoire shows more than 80,000 clones, approximately 91% found once; its top ten account for roughly 0.32%. Antigens for these TCRs are unknown. This specimen consisted of unstimulated CD4+ T cells sorted from spleen or lymph node cells, obtained before intestinal transplant. The receptors shown here come from a human donor who received an intestinal transplant.

The chain links TRBV19 to TRBJ1-5; D remains unclear. Between the trimmed V and J ends, which lost 1 base and 4 bases, there was a span of 11 bases. This CDR3 spans 15 amino acids. Germline CDR1 and CDR2: LNHDA and SQIVND (reference sequence). CDR3 DNA: TGTGCCAGTAGTATAGCTGGAGCCATGAATCAGCCCCAGCATTTT. Translated: CASSIAGAMNQPQHF.

This chain connects TRBV5-1 to TRBJ1-1, with 9 bases lining up with TRBD1. The V and J ends lost 0 bases and 3 bases, in that order; junction bases with no gene match: 0. CDR1 is SGHRS and CDR2 is YFSETQ in the germline V gene. The CDR3 is 14 residues long. The CDR3 DNA reads as TGCGCCAGCAGCTTGGGGACAGGGGACACTGAAGCTTTCTTT. Its translation is CASSLGTGDTEAFF.

The sample holds one count of this clone. V is TRBV5-6 and J is TRBJ2-1, with a possible D match to TRBD1 (5 bases). From germline, CDR1 is SGHDT and CDR2 YYEEEE. Trimming pared 0 bases from V and 0 bases from J, leaving 13 bases between. The CDR3 consists of 17 residues. The CDR3 region is CASSLAGPMSSYNEQFF. The CDR3 DNA reads as TGTGCCAGCAGCTTGGCAGGGCCCATGAGCTCCTACAATGAGCAGTTCTTC.

The genes are TRBV4-1 and TRBJ1-1; 8 positions match TRBD1. Unmatched junction bases numbered 7, after V lost 1 base and J lost 3 bases. The CDR3 covers 16 residues. Germline V lookup: CDR1 MGHRA, CDR2 YSYEKL. The CDR3 DNA sequence: TGCGCCAGCAGCCAAGCCCCCAGGGGGCCGGACACTGAAGCTTTCTTT. As protein: CASSQAPRGPDTEAFF.

The chain has TRBV28 and TRBJ1-5, with 10 positions matching TRBD1. The ends lost 6 bases at V and 2 bases at J; junction bases unmatched: 13. Looked up from germline, CDR1 is MDHEN and CDR2 is SYDVKM. This CDR3 has 18 residues. This CDR3 reads CASSFWVYGTGGNQPQHF. In nucleotides, the CDR3 is TGTGCCAGCAGCTTTTGGGTTTACGGGACAGGGGGCAATCAGCCCCAGCATTTT.

The chain recombines TRBV19 with TRBJ2-1, with D unclear. Germline V gives CDR1 LNHDA, CDR2 SQIVND (reference sequence). The CDR3 is 16 amino acids. The germline V and J ends were trimmed by 0 bases and 4 bases, with 13 bases remaining between them. CDR3 amino acids: CASSIDFSRLYNEQFF. Here the CDR3 DNA reads TGTGCCAGTAGTATAGATTTTAGCCGTCTATACAATGAGCAGTTCTTC.

This sequence joins TRBV18 and TRBJ2-2; 8 nucleotides match TRBD1. CDR1 and CDR2 (germline): KGHSH, LQKENI. CDR3 length: 15 amino acids. Germline trimming cut 3 bases from V and 3 bases from J; bases unmatched to any gene: 3. CDR3 protein: CASSPQQGDTGELFF. CDR3 DNA sequence: TGTGCCAGCTCACCGCAACAGGGGGACACCGGGGAGCTGTTTTTT.

This rearrangement joins TRBV11-2 to TRBJ1-2; 10 nucleotides match TRBD1. The V and J ends lost 5 bases and 5 bases, in that order; junction bases with no gene match: 11. The CDR3 has 16 residues. The germline V gene encodes CDR1 SGHAT and CDR2 FQNNGV. CDR3 sequence: CASSQGQGISSYGYTF. CDR3 bases: TGTGCCAGCAGCCAGGGACAGGGGATTTCCTCTTATGGCTACACCTTC.

The chain joins TRBV7-3 to TRBJ1-2; D remains ambiguous. This CDR3 contains 11 residues. Between the trimmed V and J ends, which lost 5 bases and 12 bases, there was a span of 13 bases. Germline V gene data show CDR1 as SGHTA and CDR2 as FQGTGA. For the CDR3, the DNA is TGTGCCAGCAGCCCGATACTAGGCCACACCTTC. Protein sequence: CASSPILGHTF.

This clone was detected only once. V gene TRBV7-3 combines with J gene TRBJ1-1, with D possibly matching TRBD1 (6 bases). Deletions cut 4 bases from V and 5 bases from J, with 17 bases between. This CDR3 is built from 15 residues. Germline CDR1 reads SGHTA; CDR2 reads FQGTGA. The CDR3: CASSSQRGGWTEAFF. The CDR3 DNA reads TGTGCCAGCAGCTCCCAAAGGGGGGGTTGGACTGAAGCTTTCTTT.